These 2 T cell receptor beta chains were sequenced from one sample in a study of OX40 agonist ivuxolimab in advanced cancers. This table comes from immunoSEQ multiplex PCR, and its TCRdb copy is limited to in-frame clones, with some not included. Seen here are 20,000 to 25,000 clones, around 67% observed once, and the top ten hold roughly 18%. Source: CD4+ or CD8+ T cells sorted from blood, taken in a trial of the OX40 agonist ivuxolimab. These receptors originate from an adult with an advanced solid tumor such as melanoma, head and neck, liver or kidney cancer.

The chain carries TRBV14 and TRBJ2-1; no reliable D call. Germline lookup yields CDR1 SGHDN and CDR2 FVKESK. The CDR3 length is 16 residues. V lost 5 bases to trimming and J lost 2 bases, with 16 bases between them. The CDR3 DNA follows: TGTGCCAGCAGCACAAAATCGCTATCCCCCTACAATGAGCAGTTCTTC. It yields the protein CASSTKSLSPYNEQFF.

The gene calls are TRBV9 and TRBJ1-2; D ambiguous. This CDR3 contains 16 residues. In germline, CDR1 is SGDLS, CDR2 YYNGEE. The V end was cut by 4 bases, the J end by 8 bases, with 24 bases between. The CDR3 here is CASSPSGRQVWVGYTF. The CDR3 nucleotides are TGTGCCAGCAGCCCATCGGGTAGGCAGGTATGGGTCGGCTACACCTTC.